The present T cell receptor (beta chain) was sequenced within a study of blood T cell repertoires in COVID-19. Turning to the study itself: Acute and convalescent COVID-19 specimens originated in the United States, Italy and Spain. From T cells, B-cell-depleted T cells, or PBMCs came the material, which was cDNA or gDNA.

The CDR3 consists of 13 residues. The V end lost 2 bases, the J end lost 10 bases, and 9 bases lay between the germline ends. Under the authors' procedure: It was from reference gene primer amplification that nucleated cell counts were estimated. This table comes from immunoSEQ multiplex PCR, and its TCRdb copy is limited to in-frame clones, with some not included. The DNA was the basis for D and trimming; V, J and clone size are from that table. The sample includes approximately 84,000 clones, roughly 85% of them seen just once. V usage is TRBV12-3 or TRBV12-4 and J usage is TRBJ1-6, with D unresolved. Input material: peripheral blood. This receptor was taken from a human donor in a cohort sampled during active COVID-19. CDR3: CASSLTQKSPLHF. The CDR3 DNA reads as TGTGCCAGCAGTTTAACTCAAAAATCACCCCTCCACTTT.